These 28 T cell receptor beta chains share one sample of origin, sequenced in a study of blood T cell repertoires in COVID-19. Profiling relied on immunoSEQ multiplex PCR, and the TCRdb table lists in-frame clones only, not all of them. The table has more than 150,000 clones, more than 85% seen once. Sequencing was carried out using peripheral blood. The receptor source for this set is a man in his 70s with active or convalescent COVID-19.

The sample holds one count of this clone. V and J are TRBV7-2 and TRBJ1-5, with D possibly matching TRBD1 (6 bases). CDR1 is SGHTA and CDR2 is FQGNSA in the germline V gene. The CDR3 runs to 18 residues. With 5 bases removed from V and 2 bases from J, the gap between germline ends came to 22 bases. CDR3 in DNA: TGTGCCAGCAGCGCCCCCGGGACACCGATTTTCGGCAATCAGCCCCAGCATTTT. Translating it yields CASSAPGTPIFGNQPQHF.

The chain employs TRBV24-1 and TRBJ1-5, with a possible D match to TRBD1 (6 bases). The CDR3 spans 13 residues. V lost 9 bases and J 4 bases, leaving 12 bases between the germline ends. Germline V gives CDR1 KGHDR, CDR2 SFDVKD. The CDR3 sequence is CATSDRLNQPQHF. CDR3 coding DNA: TGTGCCACCTCTGACAGGCTGAATCAGCCCCAGCATTTT.

This CDR3 reads CASSLKARDYGYTF. The DNA for the CDR3 is TGTGCCAGCAGCTTAAAAGCCCGAGACTATGGCTACACCTTC. The V call is TRBV7-2, the J call TRBJ1-2; D ambiguous. Germline CDR1 is SGHTA and CDR2 is FQGNSA. CDR3 length: 14 residues. Trimming removed 2 bases at V and 3 bases at J, with 10 bases between.

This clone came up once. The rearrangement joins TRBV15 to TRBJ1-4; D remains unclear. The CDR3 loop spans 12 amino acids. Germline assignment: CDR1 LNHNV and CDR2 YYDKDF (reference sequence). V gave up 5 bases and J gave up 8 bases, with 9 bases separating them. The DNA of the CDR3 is TGTGCCACCAGCGAAAGCCGGGAAAAACTGTTTTTT. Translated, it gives CATSESREKLFF.

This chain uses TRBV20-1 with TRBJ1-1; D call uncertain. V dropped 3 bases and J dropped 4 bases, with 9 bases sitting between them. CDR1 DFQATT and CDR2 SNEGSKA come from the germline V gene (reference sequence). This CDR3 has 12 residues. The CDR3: CSASIQSTEAFF. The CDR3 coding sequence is TGCAGTGCTAGTATACAGAGCACTGAAGCTTTCTTT.

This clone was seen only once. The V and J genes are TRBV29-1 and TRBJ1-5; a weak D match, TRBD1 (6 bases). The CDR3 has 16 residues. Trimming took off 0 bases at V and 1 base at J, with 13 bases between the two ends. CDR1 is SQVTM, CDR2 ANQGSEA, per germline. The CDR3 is CSVEEGGGVSNQPQHF. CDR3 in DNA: TGCAGCGTTGAAGAAGGGGGAGGGGTCAGCAATCAGCCCCAGCATTTT.

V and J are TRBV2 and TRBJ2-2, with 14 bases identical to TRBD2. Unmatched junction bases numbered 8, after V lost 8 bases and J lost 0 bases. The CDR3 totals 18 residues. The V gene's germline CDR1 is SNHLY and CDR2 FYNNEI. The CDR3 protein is CASDQKGLAGANTGELFF. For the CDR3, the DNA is TGTGCCAGCGACCAGAAGGGACTAGCGGGGGCGAACACCGGGGAGCTGTTTTTT. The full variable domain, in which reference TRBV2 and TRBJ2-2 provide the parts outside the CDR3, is EPEVTQTPSHQVTQMGQEVILRCVPISNHLYFYWYRQILGQKVEFLVSFYNNEISEKSEIFDDQFSVERPDGSNFTLKIRSTKLEDSAMYFCASDQKGLAGANTGELFFGEGSRLTVL.

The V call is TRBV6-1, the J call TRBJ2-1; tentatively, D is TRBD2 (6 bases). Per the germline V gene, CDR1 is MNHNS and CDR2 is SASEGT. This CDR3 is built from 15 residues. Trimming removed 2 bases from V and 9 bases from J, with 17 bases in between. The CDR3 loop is CASSEKRLLGGEQFF. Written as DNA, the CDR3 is TGTGCCAGCAGTGAAAAGCGGCTCTTGGGAGGTGAGCAGTTCTTC.

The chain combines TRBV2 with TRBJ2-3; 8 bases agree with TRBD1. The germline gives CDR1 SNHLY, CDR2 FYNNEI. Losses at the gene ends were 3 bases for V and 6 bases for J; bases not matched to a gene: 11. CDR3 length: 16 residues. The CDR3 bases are TGTGCCAGCAGTGAGGATTGGGCCAGGGGGCTTGATACGCAGTATTTT. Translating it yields CASSEDWARGLDTQYF.

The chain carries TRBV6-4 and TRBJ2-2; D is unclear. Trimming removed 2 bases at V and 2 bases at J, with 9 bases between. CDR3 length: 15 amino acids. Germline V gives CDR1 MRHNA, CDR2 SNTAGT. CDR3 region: CASSDTPLNTGELFF. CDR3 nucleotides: TGTGCCAGCAGTGACACCCCACTCAACACCGGGGAGCTGTTTTTT.

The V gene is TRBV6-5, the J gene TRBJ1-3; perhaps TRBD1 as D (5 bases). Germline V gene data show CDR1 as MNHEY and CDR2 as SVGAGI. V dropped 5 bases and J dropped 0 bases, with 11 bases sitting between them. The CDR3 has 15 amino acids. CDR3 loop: CASSLRTNSGNTIYF. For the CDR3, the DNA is TGTGCCAGCAGTCTCCGGACAAACTCTGGAAACACCATATATTTT.

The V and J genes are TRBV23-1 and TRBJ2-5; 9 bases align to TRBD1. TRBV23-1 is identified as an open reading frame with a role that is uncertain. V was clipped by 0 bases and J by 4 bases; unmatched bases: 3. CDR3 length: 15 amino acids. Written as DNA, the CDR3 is TGCGCCAGCAGTCAATCGAACAGGGGGCGAGAGACCCAGTACTTC. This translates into CASSQSNRGRETQYF.

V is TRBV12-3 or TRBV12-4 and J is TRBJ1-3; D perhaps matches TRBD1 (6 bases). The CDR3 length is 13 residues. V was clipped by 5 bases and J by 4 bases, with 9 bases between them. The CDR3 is CASSDRWGNTIYF. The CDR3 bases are TGTGCCAGCAGTGACAGGTGGGGAAACACCATATATTTT.

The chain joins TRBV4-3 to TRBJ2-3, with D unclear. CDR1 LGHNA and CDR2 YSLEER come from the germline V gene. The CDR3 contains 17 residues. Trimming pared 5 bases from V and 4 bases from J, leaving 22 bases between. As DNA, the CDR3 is TGCGCCAGCAGCTTCCACCCCGCCGGGTTTCGCGCAGATACGCAGTATTTT. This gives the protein CASSFHPAGFRADTQYF.

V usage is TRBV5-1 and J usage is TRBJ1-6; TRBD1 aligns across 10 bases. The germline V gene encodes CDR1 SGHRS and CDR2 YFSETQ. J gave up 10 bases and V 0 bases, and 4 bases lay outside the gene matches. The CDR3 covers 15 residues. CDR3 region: CASSLDGTGVSPLHF. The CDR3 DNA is TGCGCCAGCAGCTTGGATGGGACAGGGGTGTCACCCCTCCACTTT.

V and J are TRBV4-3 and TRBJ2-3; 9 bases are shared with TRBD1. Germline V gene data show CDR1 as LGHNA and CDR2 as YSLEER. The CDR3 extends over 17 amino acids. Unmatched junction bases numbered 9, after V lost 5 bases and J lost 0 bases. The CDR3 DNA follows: TGCGCCAGCAGCGACCGAACCGGGACAGGGAGCACAGATACGCAGTATTTT. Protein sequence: CASSDRTGTGSTDTQYF.

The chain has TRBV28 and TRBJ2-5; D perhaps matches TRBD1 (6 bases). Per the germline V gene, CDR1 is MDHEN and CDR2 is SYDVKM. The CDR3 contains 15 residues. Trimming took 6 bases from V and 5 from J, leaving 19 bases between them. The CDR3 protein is CASRTQGSARETQYF. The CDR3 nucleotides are TGTGCCAGCAGAACACAGGGCTCCGCTAGGGAGACCCAGTACTTC.

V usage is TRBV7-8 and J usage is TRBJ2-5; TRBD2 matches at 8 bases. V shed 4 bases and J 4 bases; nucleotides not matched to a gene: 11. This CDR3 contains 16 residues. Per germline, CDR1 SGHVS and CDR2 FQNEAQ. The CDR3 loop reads CASSSEGSGTRETQYF. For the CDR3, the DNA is TGTGCCAGCAGCTCGGAAGGTAGCGGGACGCGAGAGACCCAGTACTTC.

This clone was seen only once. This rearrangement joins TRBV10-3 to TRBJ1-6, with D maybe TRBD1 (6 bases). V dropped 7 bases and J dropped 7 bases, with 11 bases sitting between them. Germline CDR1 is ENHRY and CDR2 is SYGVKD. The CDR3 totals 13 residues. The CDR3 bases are TGTGCCATCAACCGGGACACCAATTCACCCCTCCACTTT. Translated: CAINRDTNSPLHF.

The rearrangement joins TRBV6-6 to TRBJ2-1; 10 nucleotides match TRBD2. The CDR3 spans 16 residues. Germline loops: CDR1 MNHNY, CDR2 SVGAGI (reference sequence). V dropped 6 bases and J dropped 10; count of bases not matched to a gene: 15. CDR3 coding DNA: TGTGCCAGCAGAGACAATATAGCGGGGGGCGCCGGGGAGCAGTTCTTC. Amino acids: CASRDNIAGGAGEQFF.

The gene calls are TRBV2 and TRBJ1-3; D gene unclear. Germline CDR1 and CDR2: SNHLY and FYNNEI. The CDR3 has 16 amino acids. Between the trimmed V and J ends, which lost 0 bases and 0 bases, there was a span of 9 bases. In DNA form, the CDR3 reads TGTGCCAGCAGTGAAGCGCGTTCTCTCTCTGGAAACACCATATATTTT. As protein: CASSEARSLSGNTIYF. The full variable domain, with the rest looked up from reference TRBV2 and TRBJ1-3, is EPEVTQTPSHQVTQMGQEVILRCVPISNHLYFYWYRQILGQKVEFLVSFYNNEISEKSEIFDDQFSVERPDGSNFTLKIRSTKLEDSAMYFCASSEARSLSGNTIYFGEGSWLTVV.

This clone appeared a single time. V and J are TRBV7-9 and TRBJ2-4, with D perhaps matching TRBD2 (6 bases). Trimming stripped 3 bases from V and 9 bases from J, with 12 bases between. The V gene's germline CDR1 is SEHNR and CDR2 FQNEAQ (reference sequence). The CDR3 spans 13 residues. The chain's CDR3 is CASSLGGAGIQYF. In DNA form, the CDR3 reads TGTGCCAGCAGCTTGGGGGGAGCGGGCATTCAGTACTTC.

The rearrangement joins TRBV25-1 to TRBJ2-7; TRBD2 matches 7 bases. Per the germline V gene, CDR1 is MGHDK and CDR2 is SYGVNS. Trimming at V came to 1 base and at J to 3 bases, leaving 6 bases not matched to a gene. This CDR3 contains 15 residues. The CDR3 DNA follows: TGTGCCAGCAGTGAATCCAAGCGGGGAAACTACGAGCAGTACTTC. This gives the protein CASSESKRGNYEQYF.

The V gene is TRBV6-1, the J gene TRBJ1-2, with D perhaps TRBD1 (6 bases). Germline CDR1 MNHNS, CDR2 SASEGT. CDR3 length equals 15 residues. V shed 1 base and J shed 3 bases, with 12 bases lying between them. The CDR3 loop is CASSEDGGADYGYTF. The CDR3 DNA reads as TGTGCCAGCAGTGAAGATGGGGGCGCTGACTATGGCTACACCTTC.

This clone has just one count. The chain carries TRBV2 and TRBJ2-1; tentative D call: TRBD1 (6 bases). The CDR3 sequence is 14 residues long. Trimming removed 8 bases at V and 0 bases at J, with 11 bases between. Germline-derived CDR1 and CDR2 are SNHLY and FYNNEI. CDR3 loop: CASVGQSSYNEQFF. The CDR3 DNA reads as TGTGCCAGCGTGGGACAAAGCTCCTACAATGAGCAGTTCTTC.

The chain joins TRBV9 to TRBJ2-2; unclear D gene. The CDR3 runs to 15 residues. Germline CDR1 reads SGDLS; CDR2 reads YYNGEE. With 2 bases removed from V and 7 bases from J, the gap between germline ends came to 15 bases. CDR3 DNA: TGTGCCAGCAGCGTCGCCCGAGGCCTAGACGGGGAGCTGTTTTTT. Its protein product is CASSVARGLDGELFF.

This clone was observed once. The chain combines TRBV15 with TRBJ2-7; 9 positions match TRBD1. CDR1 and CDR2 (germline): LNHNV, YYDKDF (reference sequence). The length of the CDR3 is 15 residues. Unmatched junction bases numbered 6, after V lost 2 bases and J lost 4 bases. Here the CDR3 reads CATSRFPGQGYEQYF. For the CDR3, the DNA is TGTGCCACCAGCAGATTTCCTGGACAGGGGTACGAGCAGTACTTC.

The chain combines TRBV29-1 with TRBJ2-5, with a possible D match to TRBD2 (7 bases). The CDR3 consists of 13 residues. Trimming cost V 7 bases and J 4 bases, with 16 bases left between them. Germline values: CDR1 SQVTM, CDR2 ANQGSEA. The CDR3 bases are TGCAGCGCCGAGGGGGGGCCGGGAGAGACCCAGTACTTC. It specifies CSAEGGPGETQYF.